Each of the 32 T cell receptor beta chains below was sequenced from the same sample in a study of blood T cell repertoires in COVID-19. Using immunoSEQ multiplex PCR, the repertoire was profiled, and TCRdb retains in-frame clones only, with some absent. The data show about 320,000 clones, approximately 85% seen once. Sequenced sample: peripheral blood. The source of these receptors is a human donor in a cohort sampled during active COVID-19.

The gene calls are TRBV4-2 and TRBJ1-4, with D uncertain. The ends were cut back, 1 base at V and 0 bases at J, with 6 bases in the middle. The CDR3 has 15 amino acids. Germline CDR1 reads LGHNA; CDR2 reads YNFKEQ. The DNA for the CDR3 is TGTGCCAGCAGCCAAGCAGAGGCAACTAATGAAAAACTGTTTTTT. Translated: CASSQAEATNEKLFF.

The V and J genes are TRBV7-9 and TRBJ1-5; unclear D gene. The V gene lost 5 bases and the J gene lost 7 bases, with 15 bases spanning the gap. Germline V gene lookup returns CDR1 SEHNR and CDR2 FQNEAQ (reference sequence). The CDR3 is 14 amino acids. This CDR3 reads CASSGQESGQPQHF. The CDR3 DNA reads as TGTGCCAGCAGCGGCCAGGAATCTGGGCAGCCCCAGCATTTT.

The chain couples TRBV18 to TRBJ1-1, with 7 bases that match TRBD1. This CDR3 region has 15 residues. CDR1 and CDR2 (germline): KGHSH, LQKENI. The junction had 9 bases not matched to a gene; V was cut back by 3 bases and J by 5 bases. As DNA, the CDR3 is TGTGCCAGCTCACCGCCCCACAGGGGCTTGACTGAAGCTTTCTTT. It is translated as CASSPPHRGLTEAFF.

The gene calls are TRBV7-9 and TRBJ1-3; 7 nucleotides match TRBD1. The junction had 7 bases not matched to a gene; V was cut back by 4 bases and J by 4 bases. This CDR3 spans 15 amino acids. Germline loops: CDR1 SEHNR, CDR2 FQNEAQ (reference sequence). CDR3 bases: TGTGCCAGCAGCTCTGAGGGGGCAGGAGGAAACACCATATATTTT. Its translation is CASSSEGAGGNTIYF.

V gene TRBV6-5 combines with J gene TRBJ1-1; 11 nucleotides match TRBD1. Looked up from germline, CDR1 is MNHEY and CDR2 is SVGAGI. The CDR3 spans 16 residues. The V gene end was trimmed by 0 bases and the J gene end by 4 bases; junction bases not matched to a gene: 4. The CDR3 protein is CASSYSGQGARTEAFF. The CDR3 DNA reads TGTGCCAGCAGTTACTCAGGACAGGGGGCGCGCACTGAAGCTTTCTTT.

This chain connects TRBV5-1 to TRBJ1-2; no reliable D call. The CDR3 totals 13 residues. V was pared by 0 bases and J by 6 bases, with 9 bases between. The germline CDR1 and CDR2 sequences are SGHRS and YFSETQ. The CDR3 reads CASSLGWRDGYTF. CDR3 in DNA: TGCGCCAGCAGCTTGGGGTGGCGGGATGGCTACACCTTC.

V gene TRBV2 combines with J gene TRBJ1-1, with TRBD1 identical over 7 bases. CDR1 and CDR2 from the germline V gene are SNHLY and FYNNEI. This CDR3 is 18 amino acids long. V gave up 7 bases and J gave up 0 bases; unmatched junction bases: 17. The CDR3 sequence is CASNALGQSWFMNTEAFF. CDR3 sequence (DNA): TGTGCCAGCAATGCCTTGGGACAGTCTTGGTTTATGAACACTGAAGCTTTCTTT.

The chain uses TRBV15 and TRBJ1-6; 8 bases are shared with TRBD1. The CDR3 extends over 13 amino acids. Germline lookup yields CDR1 LNHNV and CDR2 YYDKDF (reference sequence). V dropped 6 bases and J dropped 5; count of bases not matched to a gene: 0. CDR3 coding DNA: TGTGCCACCAGGGACAGGGATAATTCACCCCTCCACTTT. Amino acids: CATRDRDNSPLHF.

The V and J genes are TRBV25-1 and TRBJ1-5, with unresolved D. The CDR3 runs to 15 residues. Trimming removed 3 bases from V and 9 bases from J, with 18 bases in between. Germline-derived CDR1 and CDR2 are MGHDK and SYGVNS. The CDR3 coding sequence is TGTGCCAGCAGTGACCCGACTTCGACCGGGTGGCCCCAGCATTTT. Translating it yields CASSDPTSTGWPQHF.

The chain recombines TRBV30 with TRBJ2-1; a possible D gene is TRBD1 (5 bases). From germline, CDR1 is GTSNPN and CDR2 SVGIG (reference sequence). V lost 3 bases to trimming and J lost 7 bases, with 13 bases between them. This CDR3 region has 13 residues. For the CDR3, the DNA is TGTGCCTGGAGCGGTACCAGGGCGAATGAGCAGTTCTTC. This encodes CAWSGTRANEQFF.

V and J are TRBV30 and TRBJ1-6; tentatively, D is TRBD1 (5 bases). Germline V gene lookup returns CDR1 GTSNPN and CDR2 SVGIG (reference sequence). This CDR3 has 15 amino acids. Trimming cost V 3 bases and J 10 bases, with 19 bases left between them. The CDR3 sequence is CAWRNRGREASPLHF. CDR3 nucleotide sequence: TGTGCCTGGAGAAATAGGGGCAGGGAGGCCTCACCCCTCCACTTT.

V gene TRBV5-1 combines with J gene TRBJ2-3; 7 bases match TRBD2. Germline values: CDR1 SGHRS, CDR2 YFSETQ. CDR3 size: 15 residues. J lost 1 base, V lost 5 bases, and 7 bases had no gene match. CDR3 DNA sequence: TGCGCCAGCAGTTGGGCGGGGGAAGGCACAGATACGCAGTATTTT. Its protein product is CASSWAGEGTDTQYF.

The CDR3 region has the DNA TGTGCCAGCAGCTTAGTTGATCGGGGGATTTCCTTGGACGAAAAACTGTTTTTT. This sequence encodes CASSLVDRGISLDEKLFF. The chain has TRBV7-6 and TRBJ1-4; D is possibly TRBD1 (5 bases). CDR3 length: 18 amino acids. CDR1 is SGHVS, CDR2 FNYEAQ, per germline. Trimming pared 1 base from V and 8 bases from J, leaving 23 bases between.

The chain uses TRBV4-1 and TRBJ2-1; 11 positions match TRBD2. Trimming removed 3 bases from V and 10 bases from J; junction bases left unmatched: 8. Germline CDR1 is MGHRA and CDR2 is YSYEKL. This CDR3 has 15 residues. The CDR3 bases are TGCGCCAGCAGCCAGTTAGCGGGGGGGCTTAGGGAGCAGTTCTTC. It encodes CASSQLAGGLREQFF.

The chain has TRBV2 and TRBJ2-2; 7 nucleotides match TRBD2. V shed 10 bases and J 6 bases; nucleotides not matched to a gene: 11. Germline lookup yields CDR1 SNHLY and CDR2 FYNNEI. The CDR3 is 14 residues long. The CDR3 nucleotides are TGTGCCACGGGACTCTCAGCGGGGTCCGGGGAGCTGTTTTTT. This codes for CATGLSAGSGELFF.

The chain is built from TRBV3-1 (or the pseudogene TRBV3-2) and TRBJ2-7, with 9 bases that match TRBD1. V trimming: 3 bases; J trimming: 4 bases; junction bases outside the gene matches: 10. Germline CDR1 LGHDT, CDR2 YNNKEL (reference sequence). This CDR3 has 16 residues. The CDR3 sequence: CASSHYLGTGNYEQYF. The CDR3 DNA reads as TGTGCCAGCAGCCATTACCTCGGGACAGGGAATTACGAGCAGTACTTC.

The chain joins TRBV5-1 to TRBJ2-6, with TRBD1 matching over 11 bases. Unmatched junction bases numbered 11, after V lost 6 bases and J lost 3 bases. The CDR3 runs to 18 residues. Germline V gives CDR1 SGHRS, CDR2 YFSETQ. The DNA for the CDR3 is TGCGCCAGCAAAGCAGGGGGACAGGGGGTGTTTGGGGCCAACGTCCTGACTTTC. As protein: CASKAGGQGVFGANVLTF.

This clone occurred a few times. The rearrangement uses TRBV14 and TRBJ2-3; D unclear. The CDR3 runs to 15 residues. Per germline, CDR1 SGHDN and CDR2 FVKESK. With 0 bases removed from V and 4 bases from J, the gap between germline ends came to 11 bases. CDR3 protein: CASSQDLALPDTQYF. In nucleotides, the CDR3 is TGTGCCAGCAGCCAAGATTTAGCCCTGCCAGATACGCAGTATTTT. The full variable domain, in which reference TRBV14 and TRBJ2-3 provide the parts outside the CDR3, is EAGVTQFPSHSVIEKGQTVTLRCDPISGHDNLYWYRRVMGKEIKFLLHFVKESKQDESGMPNNRFLAERTGGTYSTLKVQPAELEDSGVYFCASSQDLALPDTQYFGPGTRLTVL.

A few counts support this clone. J is TRBJ2-7 and V is TRBV5-6; D might be TRBD2 (5 bases). V lost 1 base to trimming and J lost 5 bases, with 19 bases between them. The CDR3 has 16 residues. Germline lookup yields CDR1 SGHDT and CDR2 YYEEEE. CDR3 region: CASSLSPTEAFDEQYF. CDR3 coding DNA: TGTGCCAGCAGCTTGTCCCCGACGGAGGCTTTTGACGAGCAGTACTTC.

This CDR3 reads CASIPRGTSGIYEQYF. The CDR3 DNA reads TGTGCCAGCATTCCCCGGGGGACTAGCGGTATCTACGAGCAGTACTTC. The rearrangement joins TRBV11-2 to TRBJ2-7, with 11 bases matching TRBD2. Germline CDR1 reads SGHAT; CDR2 reads FQNNGV. J lost 3 bases, V lost 7 bases, and 11 bases had no gene match. This CDR3 spans 16 amino acids.

This clone was seen only a few times. The chain has TRBV27 and TRBJ2-1, with 9 bases matching TRBD2. This CDR3 spans 16 amino acids. Germline V gene lookup returns CDR1 MNHEY and CDR2 SMNVEV (reference sequence). V shed 2 bases and J 3 bases; nucleotides not matched to a gene: 5. The CDR3 sequence is CASSLGASGVYNEQFF. CDR3 in DNA: TGTGCCAGCAGTTTAGGCGCTAGCGGGGTCTACAATGAGCAGTTCTTC.

V gene TRBV3-1 (or the pseudogene TRBV3-2) combines with J gene TRBJ2-4, with D perhaps TRBD1 (6 bases). V lost 3 bases to trimming and J lost 9 bases, with 18 bases between them. CDR1 and CDR2 (germline): LGHDT, YNNKEL (reference sequence). CDR3 length: 15 residues. The CDR3 sequence: CASSHTVDRIGIQYF. CDR3 in DNA: TGTGCCAGCAGCCACACCGTTGACAGGATCGGCATTCAGTACTTC.

The CDR3 spells CASFTGTGVSETQYF. The DNA for the CDR3 is TGTGCCAGCTTCACCGGGACAGGGGTTTCAGAGACCCAGTACTTC. The V and J genes are TRBV18 and TRBJ2-5; 10 bases agree with TRBD1. Germline V gene sequence: CDR1 KGHSH, CDR2 LQKENI. CDR3 length equals 15 residues. Losses at the gene ends were 7 bases for V and 4 bases for J; bases not matched to a gene: 9. The full variable domain, in which reference TRBV18 and TRBJ2-5 provide the parts outside the CDR3, is NAGVMQNPRHLVRRRGQEARLRCSPMKGHSHVYWYRQLPEEGLKFMVYLQKENIIDESGMPKERFSAEFPKEGPSILRIQQVVRGDSAAYFCASFTGTGVSETQYFGPGTRLLVL.

This clone was detected a few times. The chain combines TRBV7-9 with TRBJ1-1, with D hard to call. The CDR3 loop spans 13 amino acids. The germline V gene encodes CDR1 SEHNR and CDR2 FQNEAQ (reference sequence). With 1 base removed from V and 4 bases from J, the gap between germline ends came to 7 bases. CDR3 sequence reads: CASSLGAPTEAFF. The CDR3 DNA sequence: TGTGCCAGCAGCTTAGGAGCGCCCACTGAAGCTTTCTTT. Combining the CDR3 with reference TRBV7-9 and TRBJ1-1 gives the whole variable domain DTGVSQNPRHKITKRGQNVTFRCDPISEHNRLYWYRQTLGQGPEFLTYFQNEAQLEKSRLLSDRFSAERPKGSFSTLEIQRTEQGDSAMYLCASSLGAPTEAFFGQGTRLTVV.

The J gene is TRBJ1-1, the V gene TRBV7-2; D is unresolved. Trimming took 7 bases from V and 1 from J, leaving 16 bases between them. Germline-derived CDR1 and CDR2 are SGHTA and FQGNSA. This CDR3 has 15 amino acids. The DNA of the CDR3 is TGTGCCAGCACCTACTTGTTTGAGGGGAACACTGAAGCTTTCTTT. It codes for CASTYLFEGNTEAFF.

This sequence joins TRBV7-8 and TRBJ2-7, with D possibly TRBD1 on 6 matching bases. The germline gives CDR1 SGHVS, CDR2 FQNEAQ. Trimming left V 4 bases short and J 1 base short, with 20 bases between. CDR3 size: 17 residues. Written as DNA, the CDR3 is TGTGCCAGCAGCTCCACAATATCAGGGGAGAGGTCCTACGAGCAGTACTTC. Residues: CASSSTISGERSYEQYF.

The rearrangement links TRBV6-5 to TRBJ1-6, with 7 nucleotides matching TRBD1. From germline, CDR1 is MNHEY and CDR2 SVGAGI. The CDR3 has 15 residues. V was clipped by 5 bases and J by 10 bases; unmatched bases: 11. The CDR3 coding sequence is TGTGCCAGCAGTCGGACAGGCCTCCTCGGGTCACCCCTCCACTTT. Translated, it gives CASSRTGLLGSPLHF.

CDR3 DNA sequence: TGTGCCAGCAGCCAGGGGGAAGGTGAGCAGTTCTTC. Amino acid sequence: CASSQGEGEQFF. The chain recombines TRBV5-5 with TRBJ2-1, with 7 bases fitting TRBD1. The junction had 4 bases not matched to a gene; V was cut back by 4 bases and J by 9 bases. CDR3 length equals 12 residues. Per the germline V gene, CDR1 is SGHKS and CDR2 is YYEKEE (reference sequence).

The gene calls are TRBV6-5 and TRBJ1-3, with unresolved D. This CDR3 is 15 amino acids long. With 6 bases removed from V and 0 bases from J, the gap between germline ends came to 12 bases. Germline V gene data show CDR1 as MNHEY and CDR2 as SVGAGI. CDR3 coding DNA: TGTGCCAGCAGAATTGGGCCAGTCTCTGGAAACACCATATATTTT. As protein: CASRIGPVSGNTIYF.

The chain links TRBV14 to TRBJ2-3; D ambiguous. The CDR3 is 14 amino acids. Germline CDR1 is SGHDN and CDR2 is FVKESK. Trimming took off 0 bases at V and 6 bases at J, with 10 bases between the two ends. In DNA, the CDR3 is TGTGCCAGCAGCCAAGAGAGGTGGTCGGATACGCAGTATTTT. This gives the protein CASSQERWSDTQYF.

This sequence joins TRBV25-1 and TRBJ2-3, with 7 positions matching TRBD1. Germline trimming cut 1 base from V and 1 base from J; bases unmatched to any gene: 2. Looked up from germline, CDR1 is MGHDK and CDR2 is SYGVNS. The CDR3 has 15 amino acids. The chain's CDR3 is CASSEFGQGTDTQYF. The CDR3 coding sequence is TGTGCCAGCAGTGAATTCGGACAGGGCACAGATACGCAGTATTTT. The full variable domain, rest sourced from reference TRBV25-1 and TRBJ2-3, is EADIYQTPRYLVIGTGKKITLECSQTMGHDKMYWYQQDPGMELHLIHYSYGVNSTEKGDLSSESTVSRIRTEHFPLTLESARPSHTSQYLCASSEFGQGTDTQYFGPGTRLTVL.

The genes are TRBV6-5 and TRBJ1-1, with D unclear. This CDR3 contains 14 residues. V lost 6 bases and J lost 1, with 12 bases in between. Per germline, CDR1 MNHEY and CDR2 SVGAGI. The CDR3, as DNA: TGTGCCAGCAGACCTCGACTGACGAACACTGAAGCTTTCTTT. Protein sequence: CASRPRLTNTEAFF.